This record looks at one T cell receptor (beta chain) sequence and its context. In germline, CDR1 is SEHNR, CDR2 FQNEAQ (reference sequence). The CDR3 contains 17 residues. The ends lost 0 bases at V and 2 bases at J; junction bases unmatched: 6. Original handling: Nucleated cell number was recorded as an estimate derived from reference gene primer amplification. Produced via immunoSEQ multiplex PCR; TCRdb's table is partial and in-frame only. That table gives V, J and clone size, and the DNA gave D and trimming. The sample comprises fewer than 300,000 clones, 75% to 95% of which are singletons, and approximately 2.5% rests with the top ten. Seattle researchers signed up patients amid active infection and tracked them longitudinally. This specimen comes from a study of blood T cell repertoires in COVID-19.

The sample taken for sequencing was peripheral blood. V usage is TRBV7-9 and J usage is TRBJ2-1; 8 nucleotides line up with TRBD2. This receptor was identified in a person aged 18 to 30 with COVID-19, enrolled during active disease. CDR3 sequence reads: CASSLAQGSGTYNEQFF. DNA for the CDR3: TGTGCCAGCAGCTTAGCGCAAGGTAGCGGGACCTACAATGAGCAGTTCTTC.